This T cell receptor beta chain is from a study of blood T cells in healthy people across ages. Overall study results and limits: For the donors, CMV status was unknown and possibly confounded expanded clonotype changes. Comparison with aged donors showed that long-lived donors had more naive CD4+ cells and higher diversity.

In regard to this clonotype: Its antigen is as yet unknown.

Then a second PCR, running roughly 7 to 11 cycles, was carried out with a sample-barcoded 5' primer and a J-beta primer mix. Researchers report that a template-switch adaptor with 12 random nucleotides tagged each cDNA molecule. One entry per CDR3 protein, called by TCRdb with MiXCR from the 5' RACE reads. The sample includes about 1,400,000 distinct CDR3 sequences, roughly 40% of them seen just once. The authors isolated at least 7 million PBMCs per sample. The V and J ends lost 0 bases and 7 bases respectively, with 13 bases between them. The CDR3 is made up of 16 amino acids. Germline V CDR1 and CDR2: LGHNA, YNFKEQ.

Input material: blood. The receptor's source is a woman younger than 30 in good health. The chain employs TRBV4-2 and TRBJ1-6; D call uncertain. The CDR3 region is CASSQDLVGQNSPLHF. CDR3 nucleotides: TGTGCCAGCAGCCAAGATTTGGTGGGTCAGAATTCACCCCTCCACTTT.